The clone carrying this TCR beta chain is termed medium-sized. Its matching antigen is unknown. TCRdb's table, derived via immunoSEQ multiplex PCR, lists solely in-frame clones and lacks some. The top ten clones hold roughly 9% of a sample with around 17,000 clones, just under 85% of them seen once. This sample stems from a study of STAT3 mutations in large granular lymphocyte leukemia. Overall study: About 38% of treated T-LGLL patients showed hematologic response to immunosuppression. Whole-study findings and limits: Every T-LGLL patient had at least one immunodominant TCRbeta clonotype. Some patients had persisting codominant clonotypes that could mask small clones. After therapy, about 35% of the 18 patients switched clonotypes, all new clones STAT3 wild type.

This CDR3 region has 15 residues. After removal of 5 bases from V and 0 bases from J, the junction contained 4 bases not matched to a gene. Germline lookup yields CDR1 GTSNPN and CDR2 SVGIG (reference sequence). The sequence was obtained from a man aged 45-65 years with T-cell large granular lymphocyte leukemia. Some clones in this sample may be carry-over from other donors' samples. The sample comprised peripheral blood mononuclear cells. The chain carries TRBV30 and TRBJ2-6, with 7 bases aligning to TRBD2. The CDR3: CAWDTGGSGANVLTF. The CDR3 DNA is TGTGCCTGGGACACGGGGGGCTCTGGGGCCAACGTCCTGACTTTC. Full variable domain (remainder filled in from reference TRBV30 and TRBJ2-6): SQTIHQWPATLVQPVGSPLSLECTVEGTSNPNLYWYRQAAGRGLQLLFYSVGIGQISSEVPQNLSASRPQDRQFILSSKKLLLSDSGFYLCAWDTGGSGANVLTFGAGSRLTVL.